This T cell receptor (beta chain) was captured by sequencing in a study of CD8 T cells in Susac syndrome (dated by TCRdb to between 2018 and 2021). Study-wide context: Of the Susac syndrome patients who were sequenced, about 6 had clinically active disease and roughly 8 were in clinical remission. Susac syndrome patients were therapy-naive, on corticosteroids (some also receiving IVIg), or on IVIg alone at blood withdrawal. Whether CD8+ T cell activation and differentiation in Susac syndrome was antigen driven was tested using repertoire sequencing. The study compared CD8+ T cell repertoire clonality among over ten healthy donors, around 14 Susac syndrome patients and 15 multiple sclerosis patients. Beyond this particular receptor, the publication reports: Around 15 and five Susac-specific public clones were found in the total CD8+ and CD8+ TEMRA repertoires, respectively. Clonal expansion was observed in Susac syndrome CD8+ repertoires, with the highest expansion in CD8+ TEMRA cells and greater expansion in clinically active than in remitting patients. The study acknowledged that relatively few individuals were included in the TCR sequencing and HLA analysis.

Looking up the germline V gene yields CDR1 LGHNA and CDR2 YSLEER. The CDR3 goes from the cysteine to the phenylalanine over 16 residues. Only the CDR3 DNA stays, 48 bases, in frame from base 1. Trimming removed 3 bases from V and 0 bases from J, leaving 12 bases between the germline ends. Peripheral blood CD8+ and CD4+ T cells from healthy donors, Susac syndrome patients and multiple sclerosis patients were profiled using high-throughput TCR beta sequencing. The Susac syndrome patients fulfilled recently defined diagnostic criteria for either definite or probable disease. Bulk CD8+ and CD4+ T cells were purified by magnetic negative isolation, while CD8+ TEMRA cells were enriched using FACS. Blood was drawn into EDTA tubes, processed within 24 hours, and PBMCs were isolated by density gradient centrifugation. PBMCs intended for TCR sequencing were frozen in liquid nitrogen and were later thawed in a 37 degrees C water bath. Purity of sorted or isolated CD4+, CD8+ and CD8+ TEMRA cells was at least 90%.

For this clonotype: The antigen it recognizes is unknown. No quality values exist for individual bases; no much larger clone is one base distant.

RNA was extracted using the RNeasy kit, and roughly 0.45 to 1 ug of the RNA was reverse transcribed with random hexamers. The immunoSEQ multiplex PCR assay, covering 54 Vbeta and 13 Jbeta segments, was used to amplify TCR beta CDR3 regions. To correct PCR amplification bias, a synthetic template baseline was used for both primer optimization and computational correction. On the study's bioinformatics: Reads were annotated to V, D and J genes per IMGT and analyzed with immunoSEQ Analyzer, keeping only productive sequences. To calculate clonality, Shannon entropy was normalized by log2 of the number of productive unique sequences and then subtracted from one. For each patient and control, public and private clones were evaluated within the 100 most prevalent clones. A clone was defined as Susac-specific if it was absent from the healthy and MS cohorts, from 950 to 1,300 published viral clones and from other ImmuneACCESS disease sequences. TCRdb handled the public reads itself, with Q25 trimming in fastp and clone calling in MiXCR, and kept productive beta chains. Each entry merges the rows of one CDR3 protein and shows their most common DNA and genes. The V and J calls come from TCRdb's annotation, not from the publication. The sample table records over 100,000 distinct CDR3 sequences; just under 95% of these occur just once. The top ten constitute about 0.27% of the sample.

Recombination connected TRBV4-3 to TRBJ2-1; TRBD1 is a weak D gene call, 6 bases matching. Material for sequencing was CD8+ T cells from PBMCs. The receptor was isolated from a human donor with Susac syndrome. Here is the DNA: TGCGCCAGCAGCCACGATGGACAGAGCTCCTACAATGAGCAGTTCTTC. It is translated as CASSHDGQSSYNEQFF.